This record looks at one T cell receptor (beta chain) sequence and its context. Its target is unknown. TCR beta CDR3 regions were amplified from RNA transcripts. Initially, a first-round RT-PCR of the TCR CDR3 employed the HTBI primer set. TCRdb re-called the multiplex PCR reads with MiXCR, one entry per CDR3 protein. The top ten hold roughly 19% of the sample, which has 400,000 or so distinct CDR3 sequences, about 15% seen once. Disease duration was under 3 months in the ophthalmopathy patients, who also had a Clinical Activity Score of at least 3 and a NOSPECS grade of at least 4. Thyroid ultrasound and orbital computed tomography, with clinical symptoms and serum thyroxine and TRAb, informed diagnoses. This sample stems from a study of T cells in Graves' hyperthyroidism and ophthalmopathy. General study results and limits: Researchers found most expanded thyroid clonotypes above 0.001 in blood as well. Stable hyperthyroidism was separated from ophthalmopathy by a model based on 13 V-J features.

Sequenced material: blood. The source is a woman aged 60-75 years with Graves' ophthalmopathy.

CDR3 protein: CASSGGAGPSGNTIYF. CDR3 nucleotides: TGCGCCAGCAGCGGGGGGGCAGGACCATCTGGAAACACCATATATTTT. The chain combines TRBV5-1 with TRBJ1-3; perhaps TRBD1 as D (6 bases). The germline gives CDR1 SGHRS, CDR2 YFSETQ. V lost 4 bases and J lost 1, with 15 bases in between. The CDR3 spans 16 residues. The full variable domain, its missing parts supplied by reference TRBV5-1 and TRBJ1-3, is KAGVTQTPRYLIKTRGQQVTLSCSPISGHRSVSWYQQTPGQGLQFLFEYFSETQRNKGNFPGRFSGRQFSNSRSEMNVSTLELGDSALYLCASSGGAGPSGNTIYFGEGSWLTVV.